This T cell receptor beta chain was captured in a study of Graves' ophthalmopathy and Graves' hyperthyroidism. Background on the study: Peripheral blood sampling preceded any treatment and occurred at initial diagnosis. The study, taken as a whole, reports: Blood also contained most of the expanded thyroid clonotypes above 0.001 frequency.

This clonotype was detected a few times. Antigen specificity is unknown. RNA transcripts were the source from which TCR beta CDR3 regions were amplified. RT-PCR was first run with HTBI primers, then multiplex PCR in a second round. TCRdb recomputed calls from the multiplex PCR reads with MiXCR, one row per CDR3 protein. The sample consists of about 620,000 distinct CDR3 sequences, 22% of them appearing once. Hyperthyroidism qualified as stable when ophthalmopathy did not develop within 18 months of follow-up. The authors isolated PBMCs from around 10 ml of fresh peripheral blood. What was sequenced was peripheral blood. The TCR sequence derives from a woman aged 18-29 years with stable Graves' hyperthyroidism. Some clones in this sample may be carry-over from other donors' samples.

DNA for the CDR3: TGTGCCTGGAGTGTAAGGAGGGTTGGAAATTCACCCCTCCACTTT. This codes for CAWSVRRVGNSPLHF. The J gene is TRBJ1-6, the V gene TRBV30; no clear D. Per the germline V gene, CDR1 is GTSNPN and CDR2 is SVGIG (reference sequence). This CDR3 has 15 residues. Trimming removed 0 bases at V and 7 bases at J, with 13 bases between. Looking up the rest from reference TRBV30 and TRBJ1-6 gives the full variable domain: SQTIHQWPATLVQPVGSPLSLECTVEGTSNPNLYWYRQAAGRGLQLLFYSVGIGQISSEVPQNLSASRPQDRQFILSSKKLLLSDSGFYLCAWSVRRVGNSPLHFGNGTRLTVT.